This T cell receptor beta chain originates from a study of cytomegalovirus exposure and HLA in healthy donors. Study-wide results and limits: When the data were analyzed later, several of the most significant clusters appeared to be linked to common viral pathogens.

Vbeta (60) and Jbeta (13) primers were used in the PCR. Assay: immunoSEQ multiplex PCR; the TCRdb copy retains only in-frame clones and omits some. This table has under 110,000 clones, roughly 82% appearing once. As for this clone: Its antigen remains unidentified.

The CDR3 spans 16 residues. Germline V gives CDR1 KGHSH, CDR2 LQKENI. Trimming removed 6 bases from V and 1 base from J, with 18 bases in between. The gene calls are TRBV18 and TRBJ2-5; tentative D call: TRBD2 (5 bases). The sequence came from a man aged 50 to 60 in good health and CMV-seronegative. Sequencing was carried out using PBMCs. The CDR3 here is CASSPRKSDFQETQYF. The CDR3, as DNA: TGTGCCAGCTCTCCTCGGAAATCGGACTTCCAAGAGACCCAGTACTTC.